Shown below are 25 T cell receptor beta chains from a single sample sequenced in a study of blood T cell repertoires in COVID-19. Here immunoSEQ multiplex PCR was the method, and the copy in TCRdb shows in-frame clones only, minus some. The profile covers approximately 170,000 clones, with 80% appearing a single time and about 6% taken by the ten largest. The sequenced sample consisted of PBMCs or T cells enriched from blood (not recorded which). These receptor sequences come from a man aged 35-49 years who had recovered from COVID-19.

The chain carries TRBV24-1 and TRBJ2-2, with D unresolved. Trimming removed 3 bases from V and 5 bases from J, with 3 bases in between. This CDR3 spans 12 amino acids. The germline V gene encodes CDR1 KGHDR and CDR2 SFDVKD. The CDR3: CATSDTTGELFF. The CDR3, as DNA: TGTGCCACCAGTGATACAACCGGGGAGCTGTTTTTT.

J is TRBJ2-3 and V is TRBV18; 8 nucleotides align to TRBD1. CDR3 length: 20 residues. Germline V gene sequence: CDR1 KGHSH, CDR2 LQKENI. With 4 bases clipped from V and 2 bases from J, the junction kept 20 bases outside the gene matches. The CDR3 protein is CASSQLSGQVGERNTDTQYF. CDR3 DNA sequence: TGTGCCAGCTCACAACTTTCGGGACAGGTAGGAGAAAGGAACACAGATACGCAGTATTTT.

This clone was detected a few times. CDR3 residues: CASRDRGLYNEQFF. As DNA, the CDR3 is TGCGCCAGCAGGGACAGGGGGCTTTACAATGAGCAGTTCTTC. The V gene is TRBV5-1, the J gene TRBJ2-1; 11 bases fit TRBD1. The CDR3 is 14 amino acids. The ends lost 5 bases at V and 4 bases at J; junction bases unmatched: 2. Germline CDR1 and CDR2: SGHRS and YFSETQ. The variable domain in full, with the rest retrieved from reference TRBV5-1 and TRBJ2-1, is KAGVTQTPRYLIKTRGQQVTLSCSPISGHRSVSWYQQTPGQGLQFLFEYFSETQRNKGNFPGRFSGRQFSNSRSEMNVSTLELGDSALYLCASRDRGLYNEQFFGPGTRLTVL.

This chain links TRBV18 with TRBJ1-6; 9 positions match TRBD1. Germline trimming cut 3 bases from V and 13 bases from J; bases unmatched to any gene: 7. The germline CDR1 and CDR2 sequences are KGHSH and LQKENI. The CDR3 sequence is 14 residues long. The CDR3 region is CASSPPDRGRPLHF. The DNA for the CDR3 is TGTGCCAGCTCACCGCCAGACAGGGGGAGGCCCCTCCACTTT.

The chain is built from TRBV3-1 (or the pseudogene TRBV3-2) and TRBJ2-6; 7 bases fit TRBD2. V lost 4 bases, J lost 2 bases, and 5 bases stayed unmatched. The CDR3 extends over 16 amino acids. Germline assignment: CDR1 LGHDT and CDR2 YNNKEL (reference sequence). CDR3 in DNA: TGTGCCAGCAGCCTCCGGGGGAGGGCTGGGGCCAACGTCCTGACTTTC. Protein sequence: CASSLRGRAGANVLTF.

The chain employs TRBV9 and TRBJ1-4; D unclear. V was pared by 0 bases and J by 5 bases, with 11 bases between. Germline lookup yields CDR1 SGDLS and CDR2 YYNGEE. This CDR3 has 15 amino acids. In DNA, the CDR3 is TGTGCCAGCAGCGTAGATGTGGCCCCCAATGAAAAACTGTTTTTT. Translated: CASSVDVAPNEKLFF.

V is TRBV13 and J is TRBJ2-7; 8 bases are shared with TRBD1. The CDR3 sequence is 13 residues long. V was pared by 6 bases and J by 6 bases, with 7 bases of the junction left unmatched. From germline, CDR1 is PRHDT and CDR2 FYEKMQ (reference sequence). The CDR3 sequence: CASRPTGGSEQYV. The CDR3 nucleotides are TGTGCCAGCAGGCCAACAGGGGGTTCCGAGCAGTACGTC.

The V gene is TRBV2, the J gene TRBJ1-2; D is possibly TRBD1 (5 bases). CDR3 length: 15 amino acids. Per germline, CDR1 SNHLY and CDR2 FYNNEI. Trimming removed 3 bases at V and 3 bases at J, with 14 bases between. The CDR3 region has the DNA TGTGCCAGCAGTGATAATTGGGGCACGCACTATGGCTACACCTTC. Its translation: CASSDNWGTHYGYTF.

V is TRBV2 and J is TRBJ1-1, with 8 bases fitting TRBD1. Losses at the gene ends were 10 bases for V and 3 bases for J; bases not matched to a gene: 4. Germline assignment: CDR1 SNHLY and CDR2 FYNNEI. This CDR3 has 12 amino acids. CDR3 region: CAKGQGYTEAFF. CDR3 sequence (DNA): TGTGCCAAAGGACAGGGCTACACTGAAGCTTTCTTT. The full variable domain, with the rest looked up from reference TRBV2 and TRBJ1-1, is EPEVTQTPSHQVTQMGQEVILRCVPISNHLYFYWYRQILGQKVEFLVSFYNNEISEKSEIFDDQFSVERPDGSNFTLKIRSTKLEDSAMYFCAKGQGYTEAFFGQGTRLTVV.

The chain recombines TRBV10-3 with TRBJ2-3, with D possibly matching TRBD2 (6 bases). V gave up 0 bases and J gave up 0 bases, with 13 bases separating them. Germline loops: CDR1 ENHRY, CDR2 SYGVKD. The CDR3 length is 17 residues. In nucleotides, the CDR3 is TGTGCCATCAGTGAGTCACCGCCTAGCGCTAGCACAGATACGCAGTATTTT. It specifies CAISESPPSASTDTQYF.

V gene TRBV27 combines with J gene TRBJ1-1, with 7 bases lining up with TRBD1. The CDR3 extends over 17 amino acids. Germline V CDR1 and CDR2: MNHEY, SMNVEV (reference sequence). J lost 2 bases, V lost 8 bases, and 17 bases had no gene match. The chain's CDR3 is CASDKVTGQTINTEAFF. CDR3 DNA: TGTGCCAGCGACAAAGTTACGGGACAGACCATTAACACTGAAGCTTTCTTT.

The chain employs TRBV3-1 (or the pseudogene TRBV3-2) and TRBJ1-4; D remains unclear. The V gene's germline CDR1 is LGHDT and CDR2 YNNKEL (reference sequence). The V end was cut by 2 bases, the J end by 8 bases, with 9 bases between. The CDR3 sequence is 13 residues long. The CDR3 DNA reads TGTGCCAGCAGCCAAAGAGAAGCGGAAAAACTGTTTTTT. It codes for CASSQREAEKLFF.

This clone was detected only once. The gene calls are TRBV24-1 and TRBJ2-2; TRBD2 matches 13 bases. This CDR3 is built from 16 residues. Germline-derived CDR1 and CDR2 are KGHDR and SFDVKD. With 9 bases clipped from V and 7 bases from J, the junction kept 10 bases outside the gene matches. The CDR3 DNA reads as TGTGCCACCGCGTCCCGACTAGCGGGGGGCCTCGGGGAGCTGTTTTTT. Its protein is CATASRLAGGLGELFF.

The chain has TRBV10-3 and TRBJ2-3; 15 nucleotides align to TRBD2. V dropped 5 bases and J dropped 4; count of bases not matched to a gene: 4. The CDR3 consists of 16 residues. The V gene's germline CDR1 is ENHRY and CDR2 SYGVKD. CDR3 protein: CAISPGLAGGPDTQYF. As DNA, the CDR3 is TGTGCCATCAGTCCAGGACTAGCGGGGGGGCCAGATACGCAGTATTTT.

This clone turned up a few times. This chain's CDR3 is CASSPRGANYGYTF. CDR3 sequence (DNA): TGTGCCAGCAGCCCCCGGGGAGCTAACTATGGCTACACCTTC. The chain employs TRBV5-4 and TRBJ1-2; unclear D gene. Trimming pared 4 bases from V and 0 bases from J, leaving 10 bases between. Looked up from germline, CDR1 is SGHNT and CDR2 is YYREEE (reference sequence). This CDR3 has 14 amino acids.

J is TRBJ1-4 and V is TRBV19, with D maybe TRBD1 (6 bases). The CDR3 is made up of 14 amino acids. Trimming stripped 2 bases from V and 8 bases from J, with 12 bases between. CDR1 LNHDA and CDR2 SQIVND come from the germline V gene (reference sequence). CDR3 region: CASSINRDGEKLFF. Written as DNA, the CDR3 is TGTGCCAGTAGTATAAACAGGGACGGAGAAAAACTGTTTTTT.

This sequence joins TRBV30 and TRBJ1-2, with TRBD1 identical over 10 bases. The CDR3 sequence is 16 residues long. Germline CDR1 is GTSNPN and CDR2 is SVGIG (reference sequence). After removal of 2 bases from V and 6 bases from J, the junction contained 12 bases not matched to a gene. DNA of the CDR3: TGTGCCTGGAGTCTTCCCCTGTCGGGGACAGGGGATGGCTACACCTTC. It codes for CAWSLPLSGTGDGYTF.

This clone was seen just once. The rearrangement joins TRBV5-6 to TRBJ1-1; D may be TRBD1 (5 bases). V shed 0 bases and J shed 0 bases, with 12 bases lying between them. The CDR3 is 16 amino acids. CDR1 is SGHDT and CDR2 is YYEEEE in the germline V gene. The CDR3 region is CASSLVGGSMNTEAFF. CDR3 nucleotide sequence: TGTGCCAGCAGCTTGGTCGGGGGGTCTATGAACACTGAAGCTTTCTTT.

V usage is TRBV11-2 and J usage is TRBJ2-5, with 10 bases matching TRBD2. Germline lookup yields CDR1 SGHAT and CDR2 FQNNGV. Trimming cost V 5 bases and J 6 bases; bases outside gene matches: 12. The CDR3 sequence is 16 residues long. CDR3 amino acids: CASSPSGAGGGKTQYF. Here the CDR3 DNA reads TGTGCCAGCAGCCCGTCGGGAGCGGGGGGGGGAAAGACCCAGTACTTC.

This clone was detected once. V and J are TRBV5-1 and TRBJ2-7, with TRBD1 as a possible D gene (5 bases). CDR3 size: 12 residues. Germline assignment: CDR1 SGHRS and CDR2 YFSETQ. Trimming took 0 bases from V and 5 from J, leaving 6 bases between them. In DNA form, the CDR3 reads TGCGCCAGCAGCTTGGCCAGGGACGAGCAGTACTTC. Its protein product is CASSLARDEQYF.

CDR3 loop: CASSQGELSGGYTF. The CDR3 DNA reads as TGTGCCAGCAGCCAGGGGGAGTTGAGCGGTGGCTACACCTTC. This chain links TRBV7-9 with TRBJ1-2, with TRBD1 identical over 7 bases. The V segment lost 5 bases and the J segment 7 bases; nucleotides outside the gene matches: 10. CDR3 length: 14 residues. Germline V lookup: CDR1 SEHNR, CDR2 FQNEAQ (reference sequence).

The CDR3 DNA follows: TGCAGTGCTAGTGGGGCCACCTATAATTCACCCCTCCACTTT. It translates to CSASGATYNSPLHF. V and J are TRBV20-1 and TRBJ1-6; tentatively, D is TRBD1 (5 bases). Germline V gene sequence: CDR1 DFQATT, CDR2 SNEGSKA (reference sequence). Trimming took 3 bases from V and 2 from J, leaving 8 bases between them. The CDR3 is 14 residues long.

V gene TRBV9 combines with J gene TRBJ1-2, with TRBD1 identical over 9 bases. CDR3 length: 15 amino acids. V dropped 3 bases and J dropped 8; count of bases not matched to a gene: 11. CDR1 SGDLS and CDR2 YYNGEE come from the germline V gene. CDR3 amino acids: CASSGTGTGPVGYTF. DNA of the CDR3: TGTGCCAGCAGCGGGACGGGGACAGGGCCCGTGGGCTACACCTTC.

The chain couples TRBV27 to TRBJ2-3; TRBD2 matches 12 bases. The CDR3 runs 17 residues. V lost 4 bases, J lost 2 bases, and 7 bases stayed unmatched. Germline V lookup: CDR1 MNHEY, CDR2 SMNVEV (reference sequence). The CDR3: CASSSPTSGGLTDTQYF. CDR3 in DNA: TGTGCCAGCAGTTCGCCGACTAGCGGGGGCCTCACAGATACGCAGTATTTT.

The chain combines TRBV27 with TRBJ1-6, with a tentative D call TRBD1 (5 bases). This CDR3 spans 15 amino acids. V lost 7 bases and J lost 14, with 24 bases in between. Germline CDR1 and CDR2: MNHEY and SMNVEV (reference sequence). The CDR3 DNA sequence: TGTGCCAGCACCTCATGGGGGGACCCCCGATTGGCCCTCCACTTT. This gives the protein CASTSWGDPRLALHF.